This T cell receptor beta chain was observed in a study of response to subunit inactivated influenza vaccine. Study observations and caveats: It was the authors' suggestion that each seasonal influenza vaccination recruits few new T cells.

There are 14 residues in the CDR3. Trimming removed 6 bases at V and 4 bases at J, with 15 bases between. Ten or more counts support this clonotype. Antigen: not known. TCRdb reprocessed the RT-PCR reads with MiXCR, giving one entry per CDR3 protein. The table shows hundreds of thousands of distinct CDR3 sequences, with about 18% occurring only once. The origin of this receptor is a man in his fifties or sixties who received an inactivated influenza vaccine. The sample was PBMCs from blood, taken more than 4 days after vaccination. The rearrangement links TRBV12-3 or TRBV12-4 to TRBJ2-5, with D possibly TRBD1 on 5 matching bases. The CDR3 nucleotides are TGTGCCAGCAGAAAAATTGGACACTTAGAGACCCAGTACTTC. Its protein product is CASRKIGHLETQYF.